This T cell receptor (beta chain) was retrieved from a study of naive and memory T cell subsets. Study-wide findings and caveats: Possibly reflecting memory cells re-expressing CD45RA, a few larger clonotypes occurred in naive repertoires, especially CD8. No ground truth validated the naive and memory repertoire findings.

This clonotype appeared a few times. Antigen specificity is unknown. Cells stained for CD3, CD4, CD8, CD45RA, CD27 and viability were sorted into four CD45RA/CD27 subsets. The beta constant-region primer was an equimolar mix of two oligonucleotides covering TRBC1 and TRBC2. Four rounds of PCR amplified the ligated cDNA using nested alpha and beta constant-region primers plus SP2. TCRdb processed the UMI-ligation and nested PCR reads anew with MiXCR; each CDR3 protein has one entry. The sample lists around 93,000 distinct CDR3 sequences, 11% seen once, with about 0.14% in the top ten. The CDR3 covers 16 residues. With 5 bases clipped from V and 6 bases from J, the junction kept 10 bases outside the gene matches. Germline values: CDR1 SGHTA, CDR2 FQGTGA.

This clonotype originated in a human donor in good health. Sequenced input: naive CD4+ T cells from blood. This chain joins TRBV7-3 and TRBJ2-2, with 9 bases lining up with TRBD2. In DNA, the CDR3 is TGTGCCAGCAGCGCCCCGCTGCGGGGGGGCCCCGGGGAGCTGTTTTTT. Amino acid sequence: CASSAPLRGGPGELFF.